Listed below are T cell receptor beta chains from one sample, sequenced in a study of cytomegalovirus exposure and HLA in healthy donors. Sequencing was performed with immunoSEQ multiplex PCR; in TCRdb, only in-frame clones are kept and a portion is missing. This table has hundreds of thousands of clones, 80% to 90% appearing once. Sequencing was done on a sample of PBMCs. The receptor source for this set is a girl aged 2-10 years in good health and CMV-seronegative. Both conserved end residues are part of each CDR3. Each record gives: CDR3 DNA, CDR3 protein, J gene, V gene, clone size, D gene. The D gene is left open where the match is weak. Clone size is stated in some rows and not others, as once, few, many or a class when expanded.

cdr3_nt: TGTGCCAGCAGCCAGAGGCTAGCCAAAAACATTCAGTACTTC; cdr3_aa: CASSQRLAKNIQYF; j_call: TRBJ2-4; v_call: TRBV14; clone_size: .; d_call: .
cdr3_nt: TGTGCCAGCAGCTTAAAGGCCGGGAGCACAGATACGCAGTATTTT; cdr3_aa: CASSLKAGSTDTQYF; j_call: TRBJ2-3; v_call: TRBV7-9; clone_size: .; d_call: .
cdr3_nt: TGTGCCAGCTCACCAATGAAGGGGGCGGATACTGAAGCTTTCTTT; cdr3_aa: CASSPMKGADTEAFF; j_call: TRBJ1-1; v_call: TRBV18; clone_size: .; d_call: TRBD1
cdr3_nt: TGTGCCACCAGCAAAGCCCCGACAGGGTTGGGAAACACCATATATTTT; cdr3_aa: CATSKAPTGLGNTIYF; j_call: TRBJ1-3; v_call: TRBV15; clone_size: .; d_call: TRBD1
cdr3_nt: TGCGCCAGCAGCCAAATGACAAGCCTGAACACTGAAGCTTTCTTT; cdr3_aa: CASSQMTSLNTEAFF; j_call: TRBJ1-1; v_call: TRBV4-1; clone_size: .; d_call: .
cdr3_nt: TGTGCCAGCAGCGTAGCCTCGGGACAAATCTACGAGCAGTACTTC; cdr3_aa: CASSVASGQIYEQYF; j_call: TRBJ2-7; v_call: TRBV9; clone_size: .; d_call: .
cdr3_nt: TGCGCCAGCAGCTACACCTCCGGCAGGGAGCAGTACTTC; cdr3_aa: CASSYTSGREQYF; j_call: TRBJ2-7; v_call: TRBV5-1; clone_size: .; d_call: .
cdr3_nt: TGTGCCAGCAGCCCGAGGGGGACTAGCGGGGGGGTTAACATTCAGTACTTC; cdr3_aa: CASSPRGTSGGVNIQYF; j_call: TRBJ2-4; v_call: TRBV7-2; clone_size: .; d_call: TRBD2
cdr3_nt: TGTGCCAGCAGCACAAGAGGGGGTTCGGACACTGAAGCTTTCTTT; cdr3_aa: CASSTRGGSDTEAFF; j_call: TRBJ1-1; v_call: TRBV7-9; clone_size: .; d_call: .
cdr3_nt: TGTGCCAGCAGCCTGACAGGGGGCGCGGAGACCCAGTACTTC; cdr3_aa: CASSLTGGAETQYF; j_call: TRBJ2-5; v_call: TRBV7-9; clone_size: .; d_call: TRBD1
cdr3_nt: TGTGCCAGCAGCAAAAGACAGGGCGAGGGCTACACCTTC; cdr3_aa: CASSKRQGEGYTF; j_call: TRBJ1-2; v_call: TRBV21-1; clone_size: .; d_call: .
cdr3_nt: TGTGCCAGCAGTGTATTAGGGAGTCAAGCTTTCTTT; cdr3_aa: CASSVLGSQAFF; j_call: TRBJ1-1; v_call: TRBV2; clone_size: .; d_call: .
cdr3_nt: TGCGCCACCAGGACAGGACAAGAGACCCAGTACTTC; cdr3_aa: CATRTGQETQYF; j_call: TRBJ2-5; v_call: TRBV5-1; clone_size: .; d_call: TRBD1
cdr3_nt: TGTGCCAGCAGCCAAGACCGGGTGAGCACAGAGACCCAGTACTTC; cdr3_aa: CASSQDRVSTETQYF; j_call: TRBJ2-5; v_call: TRBV4-2; clone_size: .; d_call: .
cdr3_nt: TGTGCCAGCGGTGGGGACAGGCTGAACACTGAAGCTTTCTTT; cdr3_aa: CASGGDRLNTEAFF; j_call: TRBJ1-1; v_call: TRBV6-1; clone_size: .; d_call: TRBD1
cdr3_nt: TGTGCCAGCAGCCCCCGTTCGAACACTGAAGCTTTCTTT; cdr3_aa: CASSPRSNTEAFF; j_call: TRBJ1-1; v_call: TRBV5-4; clone_size: .; d_call: .
cdr3_nt: TGTGCCAGCAGACAGGGGGTTTATGAAAAACTGTTTTTT; cdr3_aa: CASRQGVYEKLFF; j_call: TRBJ1-4; v_call: TRBV6-1; clone_size: .; d_call: TRBD1
cdr3_nt: TGTGCCAGCAGTTTCAGTGTCTCTGGAAACACCATATATTTT; cdr3_aa: CASSFSVSGNTIYF; j_call: TRBJ1-3; v_call: TRBV6-5; clone_size: .; d_call: .
cdr3_nt: TGTGCCAGCAGCTTAGGGGCCGGCCAGATTGCCTATGGCTACACCTTC; cdr3_aa: CASSLGAGQIAYGYTF; j_call: TRBJ1-2; v_call: TRBV7-2; clone_size: .; d_call: .
cdr3_nt: TGTGCCAGCAGGGGTCCGGGTGGAAGGACTGAAGCTTTCTTT; cdr3_aa: CASRGPGGRTEAFF; j_call: TRBJ1-1; v_call: TRBV5-6; clone_size: few; d_call: .
cdr3_nt: TGTGCCAGCTCGCCAGACAGGAGTGAAAAACTGTTTTTT; cdr3_aa: CASSPDRSEKLFF; j_call: TRBJ1-4; v_call: TRBV18; clone_size: .; d_call: .
cdr3_nt: TGTGCCAGCAGCTTAGATCGGGGGGGCTACAATGAGCAGTTCTTC; cdr3_aa: CASSLDRGGYNEQFF; j_call: TRBJ2-1; v_call: TRBV7-9; clone_size: .; d_call: TRBD2
cdr3_nt: TGCGCCAGCAGCTCCGGGACAGGGAGGGAGACCCAGTACTTC; cdr3_aa: CASSSGTGRETQYF; j_call: TRBJ2-5; v_call: TRBV5-1; clone_size: .; d_call: TRBD1
cdr3_nt: TGTGCCAGTCGAAGGACAGGGGGAAACACCATATATTTT; cdr3_aa: CASRRTGGNTIYF; j_call: TRBJ1-3; v_call: TRBV7-8; clone_size: .; d_call: TRBD1
cdr3_nt: TGCGCCAGCAGTGGGATCCGGGATGGAGAGATCTTC; cdr3_aa: CASSGIRDGEIF; j_call: TRBJ2-7; v_call: TRBV4-1; clone_size: .; d_call: .
cdr3_nt: TGTGCCAGCAGCTATTCGCAGGGGGTCACTGAAGCTTTCTTT; cdr3_aa: CASSYSQGVTEAFF; j_call: TRBJ1-1; v_call: TRBV6-5; clone_size: .; d_call: TRBD1
cdr3_nt: TGTGCCAGCAGCTTAGGTGGGAGTGGGAAGGCTTTCTTT; cdr3_aa: CASSLGGSGKAFF; j_call: TRBJ1-1; v_call: TRBV13; clone_size: .; d_call: .
cdr3_nt: TGTGCCAGCAGTTACTATGGGGCTTCCGAGCAGTTCTTC; cdr3_aa: CASSYYGASEQFF; j_call: TRBJ2-1; v_call: TRBV6-5; clone_size: .; d_call: .
cdr3_nt: TGTGCCAGCAGTATGGGGGACAGCTATGGCTACACCTTC; cdr3_aa: CASSMGDSYGYTF; j_call: TRBJ1-2; v_call: TRBV2; clone_size: .; d_call: TRBD1
cdr3_nt: TGTGCCAGCAGTTTAACAGGGGGTAACGAGCAGTACTTC; cdr3_aa: CASSLTGGNEQYF; j_call: TRBJ2-7; v_call: TRBV27; clone_size: .; d_call: TRBD1
cdr3_nt: TGTGCCAGTAGCGTTGAGGTGGGCTGGACTGAAGCTTTCTTT; cdr3_aa: CASSVEVGWTEAFF; j_call: TRBJ1-1; v_call: TRBV6-5; clone_size: .; d_call: .
cdr3_nt: TGTGCCAGCAGTTTATCGGTAGGGGGAGCCTACGAGCAGTACTTC; cdr3_aa: CASSLSVGGAYEQYF; j_call: TRBJ2-7; v_call: TRBV27; clone_size: .; d_call: .
cdr3_nt: TGCGCCAGCAGCCAAGTGGTTTTGGGCGTGCAGTTCTTC; cdr3_aa: CASSQVVLGVQFF; j_call: TRBJ2-1; v_call: TRBV4-1; clone_size: .; d_call: .
cdr3_nt: TGTGCCAGCAGCGTTCCCGACAGCGGCTACACCTTC; cdr3_aa: CASSVPDSGYTF; j_call: TRBJ1-2; v_call: TRBV9; clone_size: once; d_call: .
cdr3_nt: TGTGCCAGCAGTCCCCGGACAGACACGAACACCGGGGAGCTGTTTTTT; cdr3_aa: CASSPRTDTNTGELFF; j_call: TRBJ2-2; v_call: TRBV27; clone_size: once; d_call: .
cdr3_nt: TGTGCCACCGCGGGAGGGTCAGGGGGAGCCGGGGAGCTGTTTTTT; cdr3_aa: CATAGGSGGAGELFF; j_call: TRBJ2-2; v_call: TRBV10-3; clone_size: .; d_call: TRBD2
cdr3_nt: TGTGCCAGCAGCTTCCTTCGGACTAGCGGCACAGATACGCAGTATTTT; cdr3_aa: CASSFLRTSGTDTQYF; j_call: TRBJ2-3; v_call: TRBV5-6; clone_size: .; d_call: TRBD2
cdr3_nt: TGTGCCTGGAGTGCCTGGACAGGGAACGGCTACACCTTC; cdr3_aa: CAWSAWTGNGYTF; j_call: TRBJ1-2; v_call: TRBV30; clone_size: few; d_call: TRBD1
cdr3_nt: TGCGCCAGCAGGGCAATAGCCGCCGCCTACGAGCAGTACTTC; cdr3_aa: CASRAIAAAYEQYF; j_call: TRBJ2-7; v_call: TRBV10-2; clone_size: .; d_call: .
cdr3_nt: TGTGCCAGCACCATGAGGACAGGGGTCTCTGGCTACACCTTC; cdr3_aa: CASTMRTGVSGYTF; j_call: TRBJ1-2; v_call: TRBV5-6; clone_size: .; d_call: TRBD1
cdr3_nt: TGTGCCAGTAGTCCCATGGGAGTAACTAATGAAAAACTGTTTTTT; cdr3_aa: CASSPMGVTNEKLFF; j_call: TRBJ1-4; v_call: TRBV19; clone_size: .; d_call: .
cdr3_nt: TGCGCCAGCAGTGAGCGGACAGGGGGCGCAAAAAACATTCAGTACTTC; cdr3_aa: CASSERTGGAKNIQYF; j_call: TRBJ2-4; v_call: TRBV10-1; clone_size: .; d_call: TRBD1
cdr3_nt: TGTGCCAGAAGCTTGGAGGAGGAAAAGGGAGCTTTCTTT; cdr3_aa: CARSLEEEKGAFF; j_call: TRBJ1-1; v_call: TRBV5-3; clone_size: .; d_call: .
cdr3_nt: TGTGCCAGTAGTATATTCCAACAGTTGAACACCGGGGAGCTGTTTTTT; cdr3_aa: CASSIFQQLNTGELFF; j_call: TRBJ2-2; v_call: TRBV19; clone_size: .; d_call: .
cdr3_nt: TGTGCCAGCAGCCAACTGACTAGCGCCTTACAAGAGACCCAGTACTTC; cdr3_aa: CASSQLTSALQETQYF; j_call: TRBJ2-5; v_call: TRBV14; clone_size: .; d_call: TRBD2
cdr3_nt: TGTGCCAGCAGCTTAAAAGGGGGAATGAACACTGAAGCTTTCTTT; cdr3_aa: CASSLKGGMNTEAFF; j_call: TRBJ1-1; v_call: TRBV7-3; clone_size: .; d_call: .
cdr3_nt: TGTGCCAGCAGCTTTCAGGGGTCGAGCACTGAAGCTTTCTTT; cdr3_aa: CASSFQGSSTEAFF; j_call: TRBJ1-1; v_call: TRBV5-6; clone_size: .; d_call: .
cdr3_nt: TGTGCCACCAGCAGAAACCGGGAGGCGGGCAATCAGCCCCAGCATTTT; cdr3_aa: CATSRNREAGNQPQHF; j_call: TRBJ1-5; v_call: TRBV15; clone_size: .; d_call: .
cdr3_nt: TGTGCCAGCAGCCCATCCCCAGACGAGCAGTACTTC; cdr3_aa: CASSPSPDEQYF; j_call: TRBJ2-7; v_call: TRBV5-4; clone_size: .; d_call: .
cdr3_nt: TGTGCCAGCAGCACAGGACAGGGTATCAAGCAGTACTTC; cdr3_aa: CASSTGQGIKQYF; j_call: TRBJ2-7; v_call: TRBV2; clone_size: .; d_call: TRBD1
cdr3_nt: TGTGCCAGCAGGACCTTAGCGGGAGGGCTTGGCGAGCAGTACTTC; cdr3_aa: CASRTLAGGLGEQYF; j_call: TRBJ2-7; v_call: TRBV11-2; clone_size: .; d_call: TRBD2
cdr3_nt: TGTGCCAGCAGCTTGGGCTGGAATCAGCCCCAGCATTTT; cdr3_aa: CASSLGWNQPQHF; j_call: TRBJ1-5; v_call: TRBV7-9; clone_size: .; d_call: .
cdr3_nt: TGTGCCTGGAGTGGGGACAGATGGGAATGGGAGACCCAGTACTTC; cdr3_aa: CAWSGDRWEWETQYF; j_call: TRBJ2-5; v_call: TRBV30; clone_size: .; d_call: TRBD1
cdr3_nt: TGTGCCAGCCAACAAGAGACCCAGTACTTC; cdr3_aa: CASQQETQYF; j_call: TRBJ2-5; v_call: TRBV25-1; clone_size: .; d_call: .
cdr3_nt: TGTGCCAGCAGAAACAGGGAATACAATGAGCAGTTCTTC; cdr3_aa: CASRNREYNEQFF; j_call: TRBJ2-1; v_call: TRBV6-5; clone_size: .; d_call: .
cdr3_nt: TGTGCCAGCAGAAAACAGGGGGCGCCGAGGACCGGGGAGCTGTTTTTT; cdr3_aa: CASRKQGAPRTGELFF; j_call: TRBJ2-2; v_call: TRBV11-2; clone_size: .; d_call: TRBD1
cdr3_nt: TGCGCCAGCAGCGTTGGCCGAAACACCGGGGAGCTGTTTTTT; cdr3_aa: CASSVGRNTGELFF; j_call: TRBJ2-2; v_call: TRBV5-1; clone_size: few; d_call: .
cdr3_nt: TGTGCCAGCAGTGCCGACAGGAACACTGAAGCTTTCTTT; cdr3_aa: CASSADRNTEAFF; j_call: TRBJ1-1; v_call: TRBV6-4; clone_size: .; d_call: .